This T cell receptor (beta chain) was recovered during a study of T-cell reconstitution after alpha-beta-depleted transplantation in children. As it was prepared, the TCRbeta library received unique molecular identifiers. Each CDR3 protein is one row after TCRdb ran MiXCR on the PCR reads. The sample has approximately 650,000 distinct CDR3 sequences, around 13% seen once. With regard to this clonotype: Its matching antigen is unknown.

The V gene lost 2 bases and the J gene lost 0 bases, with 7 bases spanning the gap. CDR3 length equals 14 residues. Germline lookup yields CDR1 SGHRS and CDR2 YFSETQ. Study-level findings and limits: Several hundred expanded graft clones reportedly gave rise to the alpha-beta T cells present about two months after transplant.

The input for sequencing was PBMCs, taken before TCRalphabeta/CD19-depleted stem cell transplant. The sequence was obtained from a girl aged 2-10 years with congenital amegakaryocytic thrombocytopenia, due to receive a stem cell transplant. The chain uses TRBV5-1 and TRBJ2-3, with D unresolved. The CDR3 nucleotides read TGCGCCAGCAGCTTCACTGCTAGCACAGATACGCAGTATTTT. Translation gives CASSFTASTDTQYF.